What follows describes a single T cell receptor beta chain. Its recognized antigen is unknown. Per-base quality was not reported, and no clone a single base away is much larger than it. The library was built by means of RT-PCR. Sequencing took place on an Illumina HiSeq 2500. TCRdb reprocessing: public reads trimmed at Q25 with fastp, clones called with MiXCR, in-frame beta chains kept. Rows merge per CDR3 protein into single entries with the most common DNA and genes. The sample table shows around 300,000 distinct CDR3 sequences, and approximately 21% are seen once. The ten largest clones add up to 10% of the sample. CDR1 and CDR2 (LNHDA, SQIVND) derive from the germline V gene (reference sequence). Relative to germline, V is 5 bases shorter and J is 6 bases shorter, with 10 bases between their ends. Spanning cysteine to phenylalanine, the CDR3 consists of 12 amino acids. The sequence is cut down to CDR3 DNA, 36 bases in frame from base 1.

The source of the sample is a study of response to subunit inactivated influenza vaccine (dated by TCRdb to the late 2010s). Describing the broader study: The study used deep quantitative T cell receptor repertoire profiling to track responses to a trivalent subunit inactivated influenza vaccine.

Broader findings and caveats from the paper: According to the authors, only a limited number of new T cells may be recruited by each seasonal influenza vaccination.

The rearranged segments are TRBV19 and TRBJ1-2, and the D gene may be TRBD1, 5 bases matching. The sequence derives from a man between 50 and 75 years old who received an inactivated influenza vaccine. Donor details come from another sample of the same person, matched by shared clones. The sample in question was PBMCs from blood, obtained approximately 22 months after vaccination. In nucleotide form, the sequence is TGTGCCAGTAGTGACAGCGTCAATGGCTACACCTTC. It translates to CASSDSVNGYTF.